This entry describes one T cell receptor beta chain. The entry originates in a study of CD8 T cells in Susac syndrome. Reverse transcription of about 0.5 to 1 ug RNA used random hexamers. A single record per CDR3 protein comes from TCRdb applying MiXCR to the immunoSEQ multiplex PCR reads. The sample yields some 190,000 distinct CDR3 sequences, approximately 95% seen once. This receptor was taken from a human donor in good health. Sequenced: CD4+ T cells from PBMCs.

The CDR3: CASSSDDQWLFF. DNA for the CDR3: TGTGCCAGCAGCTCGGACGACCAGTGGCTGTTCTTC. The V and J genes are TRBV11-3 and TRBJ2-1; D gene ambiguous. The CDR3 has 12 residues. V was pared by 4 bases and J by 15 bases, with 16 bases between. Germline CDR1 is SGHNT and CDR2 is YENEEA.